The 21 T cell receptor beta chains given below trace back to one sample, sequenced in a study of neurological immune-mediated disorders. Indicated time point: longitudinal time-point 1 (baseline). One entry per CDR3 protein, called by TCRdb with MiXCR from the 5' RACE reads. The sample has under 40,000 distinct CDR3 sequences, around 3.1% seen once. Sequencing was carried out using PBMCs. The receptors here all came from a woman in her sixties or seventies with multiple sclerosis.

This clonotype has a count of ten or more. A junction end diverges from the germline sequence, so it may reflect a read error. The chain joins TRBV24-1 to TRBJ1-5; D not resolved. CDR3 length: 14 amino acids. Germline V gene data show CDR1 as KGHDR and CDR2 as SFDVKD. This chain's CDR3 is CATSDLTPGAPLNF. Here the CDR3 DNA reads TGTGCCACCAGTGATCTAACTCCGGGAGCACCTTTGAATTTT.

This clonotype is classed as medium-sized. The chain carries TRBV20-1 and TRBJ1-2; D might be TRBD1 (5 bases). CDR3 length equals 12 residues. V shed 6 bases and J shed 4 bases, with 12 bases lying between them. Germline V lookup: CDR1 DFQATT, CDR2 SNEGSKA (reference sequence). Here the CDR3 DNA reads TGCAGTGCCCAGCCCGGGGGCTATGGCTACACCTTC. Translation gives CSAQPGGYGYTF.

This clonotype was seen ten or more times. V usage is TRBV7-9 and J usage is TRBJ2-2; 8 nucleotides match TRBD2. This CDR3 region has 16 residues. V shed 5 bases, J shed 2 bases, and the junction held 7 bases outside the gene matches. CDR1 is SEHNR and CDR2 is FQNEAQ in the germline V gene (reference sequence). The CDR3 region has the DNA TGTGCCAGCAGCCCCGGGAGGGCGGAAAACACCGGGGAGCTGTTTTTT. It yields the protein CASSPGRAENTGELFF.

This clonotype has at least ten counts. The chain has TRBV20-1 and TRBJ1-5, with D possibly TRBD1 on 6 matching bases. Trimming took off 6 bases at V and 6 bases at J, with 12 bases between the two ends. The CDR3 sequence is 12 residues long. Germline V gives CDR1 DFQATT, CDR2 SNEGSKA (reference sequence). CDR3: CSALQGAQPQHF. For the CDR3, the DNA is TGCAGTGCCTTACAGGGAGCTCAGCCCCAGCATTTT.

Many counts were recorded for this clonotype. The chain employs TRBV7-9 and TRBJ2-3; D remains unclear. Looked up from germline, CDR1 is SEHNR and CDR2 is FQNEAQ (reference sequence). CDR3 length: 13 residues. Trimming took 5 bases from V and 4 from J, leaving 10 bases between them. DNA for the CDR3: TGTGCCAGCAGCCCGGACGGGTCAGATACGCAGTATTTT. Translating gives CASSPDGSDTQYF.

At least ten counts were recorded for this clonotype. The chain recombines TRBV5-1 with TRBJ2-5; no clear D gene. This CDR3 contains 16 residues. V lost 4 bases to trimming and J lost 5 bases, with 21 bases between them. In germline, CDR1 is SGHRS, CDR2 YFSETQ. The CDR3 sequence is CASSTSPLGPRETQYF. For the CDR3, the DNA is TGCGCCAGCAGCACCTCCCCGTTGGGCCCCCGGGAGACCCAGTACTTC.

This clonotype came up many times. This CDR3 is CASSTRVVGETQYF. As DNA, the CDR3 is TGTGCCAGCAGCACTAGGGTGGTCGGAGAGACCCAGTACTTC. The chain links TRBV7-6 to TRBJ2-5, with D perhaps matching TRBD2 (5 bases). The germline gives CDR1 SGHVS, CDR2 FNYEAQ. CDR3 length: 14 amino acids. V was shortened by 5 bases and J by 4 bases, with 14 bases between the two germline ends.

The gene calls are TRBV20-1 and TRBJ2-2; 11 positions agree with TRBD2. Germline loops: CDR1 DFQATT, CDR2 SNEGSKA (reference sequence). J was trimmed by 4 bases and V by 4 bases; bases with no gene match: 5. This CDR3 has 15 amino acids. CDR3 in amino acids: CSAIAGGLGTGELFF. CDR3 DNA: TGCAGTGCTATAGCGGGGGGGCTAGGCACCGGGGAGCTGTTTTTT.

This clonotype was seen many times. The rearrangement links TRBV7-9 to TRBJ1-2; D not resolved. The germline V and J ends were trimmed by 3 bases and 0 bases, with 14 bases remaining between them. Germline CDR1 is SEHNR and CDR2 is FQNEAQ (reference sequence). CDR3 length equals 16 residues. CDR3 sequence: CASSLAGGQSNYGYTF. The CDR3 DNA reads as TGTGCCAGCAGCTTGGCAGGAGGGCAGTCTAACTATGGCTACACCTTC.

Ten or more counts support this clonotype. The rearrangement joins TRBV5-1 to TRBJ2-4; 11 positions agree with TRBD2. The CDR3 is 15 residues long. In germline, CDR1 is SGHRS, CDR2 YFSETQ. J lost 7 bases, V lost 4 bases, and 7 bases had no gene match. In DNA, the CDR3 is TGCGCCAGCAGCGCCATCCTAGCGGGGGGTAACATTCAGTACTTC. Its protein is CASSAILAGGNIQYF.

This clonotype was counted at least ten times. The V call is TRBV5-1, the J call TRBJ1-2, with 7 bases aligning to TRBD1. V lost 0 bases to trimming and J lost 7 bases; unmatched junction nucleotides: 3. CDR3 length: 13 amino acids. CDR1 and CDR2 (germline): SGHRS, YFSETQ. In DNA, the CDR3 is TGCGCCAGCAGCTTGGAGACAGGGCTTGGCTACACCTTC. Its translation: CASSLETGLGYTF.

This clonotype was counted many times. The chain uses TRBV15 and TRBJ1-2, with TRBD1 as a possible D gene (5 bases). The CDR3 is made up of 15 amino acids. Germline V gives CDR1 LNHNV, CDR2 YYDKDF (reference sequence). V was trimmed by 0 bases and J by 4 bases, leaving 12 bases between them. DNA of the CDR3: TGTGCCACCAGCAGAGATCCAGGGCAGGCCTATGGCTACACCTTC. It specifies CATSRDPGQAYGYTF.

The table lists this clonotype with many counts. The chain links TRBV13 to TRBJ2-7; 9 bases match TRBD1. Germline CDR1 is PRHDT and CDR2 is FYEKMQ (reference sequence). The length of the CDR3 is 14 residues. With 4 bases clipped from V and 1 base from J, the junction kept 2 bases outside the gene matches. In DNA form, the CDR3 reads TGTGCCAGCAGCTCGGACAGGGGATCCTACGAGCAGTACTTC. It translates to CASSSDRGSYEQYF.

This clonotype showed up many times. The CDR3 sequence: CASSLVRGNTEAFF. As DNA, the CDR3 is TGTGCCAGCAGCTTAGTTAGGGGGAACACTGAAGCTTTCTTT. V usage is TRBV13 and J usage is TRBJ1-1; D is possibly TRBD1 (5 bases). Per the germline V gene, CDR1 is PRHDT and CDR2 is FYEKMQ (reference sequence). The V end lost 1 base, the J end lost 1 base, and 7 bases lay between the germline ends. The CDR3 sequence is 14 residues long. Using reference TRBV13 and TRBJ1-1 for the parts outside the CDR3, the full variable domain is AAGVIQSPRHLIKEKRETATLKCYPIPRHDTVYWYQQGPGQDPQFLISFYEKMQSDKGSIPDRFSAQQFSDYHSELNMSSLELGDSALYFCASSLVRGNTEAFFGQGTRLTVV.

As regards this clonotype: This may arise from a read error, as a much more abundant clone is one base away. The gene calls are TRBV29-1 and TRBJ1-2; no firm D call. The CDR3 loop spans 11 amino acids. Germline CDR1 SQVTM, CDR2 ANQGSEA. V shed 2 bases and J shed 14 bases, with 15 bases lying between them. The CDR3 loop is CSVESSRVKTF. The CDR3 DNA is TGCAGCGTTGAATCTAGTAGGGTTAAAACCTTC. The full variable domain, rest sourced from reference TRBV29-1 and TRBJ1-2, is SAVISQKPSRDICQRGTSLTIQCQVDSQVTMMFWYRQQPGQSLTLIATANQGSEATYESGFVIDKFPISRPNLTFSTLTVSNMSPEDSSIYLCSVESSRVKTFGSGTRLTVV.

The sample holds many counts of this clonotype. The chain is built from TRBV7-9 and TRBJ1-2, with 7 bases lining up with TRBD1. V gave up 4 bases and J gave up 4 bases; unmatched junction bases: 9. Germline V gene lookup returns CDR1 SEHNR and CDR2 FQNEAQ (reference sequence). This CDR3 contains 15 residues. CDR3 residues: CASSYGTEIRYGYTF. DNA of the CDR3: TGTGCCAGCAGCTATGGGACAGAAATACGCTATGGCTACACCTTC.

This clonotype was counted ten times or more. V usage is TRBV6-5 and J usage is TRBJ2-3; tentatively, D is TRBD2 (6 bases). The CDR3 runs to 15 residues. V gave up 2 bases and J gave up 2 bases, with 11 bases separating them. The germline V gene encodes CDR1 MNHEY and CDR2 SVGAGI. As DNA, the CDR3 is TGTGCCAGCAGTTACCGCGGGGACGACACAGATACGCAGTATTTT. The encoded protein is CASSYRGDDTDTQYF.

As for this clonotype: This could be a read error, since a much larger clone is one nucleotide away. The rearrangement uses TRBV7-2 and TRBJ2-3, with D possibly TRBD2 on 6 matching bases. Trimming removed 6 bases from V and 2 bases from J, with 12 bases in between. CDR1 is SGHTA and CDR2 is FQGNSA in the germline V gene. CDR3 size: 14 residues. The CDR3 DNA reads TGTGCCAGCAGACAAGGAGGGTACACAGATACGCAGTATTTT. Protein sequence: CASRQGGYTDTQYF.

This clonotype showed up many times. The rearrangement uses TRBV7-6 and TRBJ1-2; perhaps TRBD1 as D (5 bases). Trimming removed 0 bases at V and 6 bases at J, with 8 bases between. Germline assignment: CDR1 SGHVS and CDR2 FNYEAQ. This CDR3 region has 13 residues. The CDR3 here is CASSLAQGDGYTF. CDR3 bases: TGTGCCAGCAGCTTAGCGCAAGGGGATGGCTACACCTTC.

This clonotype has at least ten counts. The junction departs from the called germline gene at one end, perhaps through a read error. This sequence joins TRBV7-7 and TRBJ2-2, with a tentative D call TRBD1 (8 bases). In germline, CDR1 is SSHAT, CDR2 FNYEAQ (reference sequence). The CDR3 is made up of 19 amino acids. CDR3 loop: CASSPAPAGQAANTGELFF. The DNA of the CDR3 is TGTGCTAGCAGCCCGGCACCAGCGGGACAGGCCGCGAACACCGGGGAGCTGTTTTTT. The full variable domain, completed using reference TRBV7-7 and TRBJ2-2, is GAGVSQSPRYKVTKRGQDVTLRCDPISSHATLYWYQQALGQGPEFLTYFNYEAQPDKSGLPSDRFSAERPEGSISTLTIQRTEQRDSAMYRCASSPAPAGQAANTGELFFGEGSRLTVL.

This clonotype was recorded at least ten times. The chain couples TRBV5-5 to TRBJ2-7; unclear D gene. The CDR3 has 15 amino acids. CDR1 and CDR2 (germline): SGHKS, YYEKEE (reference sequence). V gave up 1 base and J gave up 1 base, with 12 bases separating them. The CDR3 protein is CASSLIFGRSYEQYF. CDR3 coding DNA: TGTGCCAGCAGCTTGATATTCGGACGTTCCTACGAGCAGTACTTC.